The 22 T cell receptor beta chains in this list originate from one sample, sequenced in a study of T cells in women clearing cervical HPV infection. The method was immunoSEQ multiplex PCR; TCRdb's version includes in-frame clones alone and lacks a portion of them. The sample has more than 30,000 clones; the top ten hold around 3.9%. The sequenced sample consisted of blood buffy coat. These receptors came from a woman aged 18-70 years with a cervical HPV16 infection that either progressed to CIN3+ or cleared (not recorded which).

With respect to this clone: The CDR3 end is not reached by the read, which stops 3 residues before it; the germline J gene fills it in. This chain joins TRBV5-6 and TRBJ1-2; a weak D match, TRBD1 (6 bases). V shed 0 bases and J shed 7 bases, with 10 bases lying between them. There are 13 residues in the CDR3. Germline V gives CDR1 SGHDT, CDR2 YYEEEE. CDR3 protein: CASSLGQERGYTF. The sequenced part of the CDR3 DNA is TGTGCCAGCAGCTTGGGACAGGAGCGTGGC.

A remark on this clone: Coverage ceases 3 residues before the CDR3 finishes, and the germline J gene fills in the end. V usage is TRBV19 and J usage is TRBJ2-1; 11 nucleotides match TRBD1. Germline CDR1 is LNHDA and CDR2 is SQIVND (reference sequence). Germline trimming cut 7 bases from V and 9 bases from J; bases unmatched to any gene: 5. The CDR3 is 13 amino acids. The sequenced CDR3 bases are TGTGCCAGTACTAGGACAGGGGGCGGTGAG. This encodes CASTRTGGGE. The CDR3, in full, reads CASTRTGGGEQFF.

In regard to this clone: Sequencing ends 3 residues short of the CDR3 end; the germline J gene provides the rest. V gene TRBV7-2 combines with J gene TRBJ1-4; D remains ambiguous. The CDR3 totals 15 residues. Looked up from germline, CDR1 is SGHTA and CDR2 is FQGNSA. V lost 7 bases and J 2 bases, leaving 14 bases between the germline ends. The sequenced part of the CDR3 DNA is TGTGCCAGCACCCAGGTGTCCCCGACTAATGAAAAA. Encoded protein: CASTQVSPTNEK. The full CDR3 protein is CASTQVSPTNEKLFF.

Comments on this clone: Read data end 3 residues before the CDR3 end; the end is taken from the germline J gene. The chain employs TRBV18 and TRBJ1-1, with D possibly TRBD1 on 5 matching bases. The V end was cut by 3 bases, the J end by 1 base, with 9 bases between. The CDR3 totals 14 residues. CDR1 and CDR2 from the germline V gene are KGHSH and LQKENI. The CDR3 sequence: CASSPPDKNTEAFF. The covered CDR3 bases are TGTGCCAGCTCACCCCCGGACAAGAACACTGAA. Variable domain in full (rest from reference TRBV18 and TRBJ1-1): NAGVMQNPRHLVRRRGQEARLRCSPMKGHSHVYWYRQLPEEGLKFMVYLQKENIIDESGMPKERFSAEFPKEGPSILRIQQVVRGDSAAYFCASSPPDKNTEAFFGQGTRLTVV.

This CDR3 is CASSLVISQGTGELFF. The sequenced CDR3 bases are TGCGCCAGCAGCTTGGTAATCTCGCAAGGTACCGGGGAG. The chain links TRBV5-1 to TRBJ2-2; D gene unclear. Sequencing ends 3 residues short of the CDR3 end; the germline J gene provides the rest. Germline V CDR1 and CDR2: SGHRS, YFSETQ. The CDR3 totals 16 residues. Trimming took off 0 bases at V and 5 bases at J, with 14 bases between the two ends.

Note on this clone: Read data end 3 residues before the CDR3 end; the end is taken from the germline J gene. The chain employs TRBV7-6 and TRBJ1-2, with 7 bases fitting TRBD1. Unmatched junction bases numbered 9, after V lost 5 bases and J lost 3 bases. CDR3 size: 15 residues. Germline CDR1 and CDR2: SGHVS and FNYEAQ. This CDR3 reads CASSLTGTADYGYTF. The sequenced part of the CDR3 DNA is TGTGCCAGCAGCCTGACCGGGACAGCTGACTATGGC.

A word on this clone: Read sequence stops 3 residues before the CDR3 end, and the germline J gene provides the missing end. V gene TRBV11-2 combines with J gene TRBJ1-6, with 10 bases fitting TRBD1. The CDR3 is made up of 15 amino acids. Germline V gene lookup returns CDR1 SGHAT and CDR2 FQNNGV. Unmatched junction bases numbered 7, after V lost 4 bases and J lost 10 bases. CDR3 DNA (partial): TGTGCCAGCAGCTCGGGACAGGGGTGGCGATCACCC. Translation: CASSSGQGWRSP. The CDR3 reads in full as CASSSGQGWRSPLHF.

Notes on this clone: The read stops 3 residues short of the end of the CDR3; the missing end is completed from the germline J gene. The chain is built from TRBV2 and TRBJ2-3; 9 bases fit TRBD1. This CDR3 has 15 residues. The J segment lost 1 base and the V segment lost 6 bases, leaving 5 bases of the junction unmatched. The germline V gene encodes CDR1 SNHLY and CDR2 FYNNEI. The CDR3 loop reads CASRATGGGTDTQYF. CDR3 bases read: TGTGCCAGCAGAGCTACAGGGGGCGGCACAGATACG.

As concerns this clone: The read ends 3 residues before the CDR3 terminus; that terminus is restored from the germline J gene. This chain connects TRBV29-1 to TRBJ2-7; tentative D call: TRBD2 (5 bases). The CDR3 consists of 14 residues. The V end lost 6 bases, the J end lost 4 bases, and 19 bases lay between the germline ends. Germline V gene lookup returns CDR1 SQVTM and CDR2 ANQGSEA. The CDR3 reads CSVIGVGVVYEQYF. The DNA read from the CDR3 is TGCAGCGTAATCGGGGTGGGAGTTGTATACGAG.

As regards this clone: The CDR3 end falls 3 residues outside the read, so it is completed with the germline J gene. This rearrangement joins TRBV7-2 to TRBJ2-3, with D possibly being TRBD2 (6 bases). V shed 0 bases and J shed 8 bases, with 18 bases lying between them. CDR1 is SGHTA and CDR2 is FQGNSA in the germline V gene. The CDR3 is 16 amino acids. CDR3 residues: CASSLALGGERFTQYF. The part of the CDR3 DNA that was read is TGTGCCAGCAGCTTAGCGTTGGGGGGTGAAAGGTTTACG.

Comments on this clone: The read gets to within 3 residues of the CDR3 end, and the germline J gene fills in the rest. This chain uses TRBV28 with TRBJ2-1; 12 bases are shared with TRBD1. CDR1 and CDR2 (germline): MDHEN, SYDVKM. This CDR3 spans 16 amino acids. V was pared by 6 bases and J by 7 bases, with 10 bases of the junction left unmatched. CDR3 DNA, as far as it was read: TGTGCCAGCAGCTACCCGGGACAGGGGGCTCGTAATGAG. Translating it yields CASSYPGQGARNE. The complete CDR3 reads CASSYPGQGARNEQFF.

On this clone itself: The read ends 3 residues early relative to the CDR3; the germline J gene fills the gap. J is TRBJ2-1 and V is TRBV12-3 or TRBV12-4; the D gene is possibly TRBD1 (6 bases). V was clipped by 9 bases and J by 6 bases, with 9 bases between them. The CDR3 extends over 11 amino acids. CDR3 bases read: TGTGCCAGTACAGGGAGCAATGAG. As protein: CASTGSNE. The full-length CDR3 reads as CASTGSNEQFF.

Worth noting for this clone: The read comes to an end 3 residues before the CDR3 does, leaving the germline J gene to fill in the end. J is TRBJ1-1 and V is TRBV7-2; possibly TRBD1 for D (5 bases). This CDR3 region has 14 residues. V was shortened by 3 bases and J by 1 base, with 9 bases between the two germline ends. In germline, CDR1 is SGHTA, CDR2 FQGNSA. The CDR3 here is CASSFRGENTEAFF. The CDR3 bases that were read are TGTGCCAGCAGCTTTAGGGGCGAGAACACTGAA. Based on the CDR3 plus reference TRBV7-2 and TRBJ1-1, the full variable domain is GAGVSQSPSNKVTEKGKDVELRCDPISGHTALYWYRQSLGQGLEFLIYFQGNSAPDKSGLPSDRFSAERTGGSVSTLTIQRTQQEDSAVYLCASSFRGENTEAFFGQGTRLTVV.

With respect to this clone: A read error may account for a junction end that differs from germline. The CDR3 region is CASSQVPGGETQYF. The part of the CDR3 DNA that was read is TGCGCCAGCAGCCAAGTCCCTGGAGGGGAGACC. The gene calls are TRBV4-2 and TRBJ2-5; tentatively, D is TRBD2 (6 bases). The sequence runs out 3 residues before the end of the CDR3; the remainder is reconstructed from the germline J gene. In germline, CDR1 is LGHNA, CDR2 YNFKEQ. This CDR3 is 14 amino acids long.

As concerns this clone: The CDR3 end lies 3 residues beyond the end of the read and is filled in from the germline J gene. The rearrangement links TRBV18 to TRBJ1-1; D remains ambiguous. V was shortened by 4 bases and J by 4 bases, with 16 bases between the two germline ends. The CDR3 extends over 15 amino acids. Germline-derived CDR1 and CDR2 are KGHSH and LQKENI. The CDR3 protein is CASSLIGPEGTEAFF. Partial CDR3 DNA: TGTGCCAGCTCACTTATAGGGCCCGAGGGCACTGAA.

Remarks on this clone: The read ends 3 residues before the CDR3 terminus; that terminus is restored from the germline J gene. The chain combines TRBV6-2 or TRBV6-3 with TRBJ2-1; D may be TRBD1 (5 bases). Trimming shortened V by 5 bases and J by 6 bases, and 14 bases separated the two germline ends. The CDR3 covers 14 residues. The germline gives CDR1 MNHEY, CDR2 SVGEGT. Partial CDR3 DNA: TGTGCCAGCAGTGCCCGACAGAAGGGCAATGAG. Protein: CASSARQKGNE. The entire CDR3 is CASSARQKGNEQFF.

As regards this clone: Its ends do not fully match the called genes, so a read error is possible. The sequenced part of the CDR3 DNA is TGCGCCAGCAGCCAGGGCTCAGATACG. Translated: CASSQGSDT. The CDR3 reads in full as CASSQGSDTQYF. The J gene is TRBJ2-3, the V gene TRBV4-2; D may be TRBD1 (5 bases). Read coverage stops 3 residues before the CDR3 terminus; the germline J gene supplies the remainder. Germline V gene sequence: CDR1 LGHNA, CDR2 YNFKEQ. The CDR3 is 12 amino acids.

Note on this clone: The CDR3 is cut off 3 residues early in the read; its end comes from the germline J gene. The V and J genes are TRBV12-3 or TRBV12-4 and TRBJ1-1; 9 bases fit TRBD1. V gave up 5 bases and J gave up 7 bases; unmatched junction bases: 8. The CDR3 has 14 amino acids. CDR3 sequence: CASSVHTGGIEAFF. Partial CDR3 DNA: TGTGCCAGCAGTGTTCATACAGGGGGCATTGAA.

Remarks on this clone: The read terminates 3 residues before the CDR3 end, so the remaining end is supplied by the germline J gene. V gene TRBV16 combines with J gene TRBJ1-5, with D maybe TRBD1 (5 bases). The V end was cut by 0 bases, the J end by 5 bases, with 11 bases between. The V gene's germline CDR1 is KGHSY and CDR2 FQNENV. CDR3 size: 15 residues. The covered CDR3 bases are TGTGCCAGCAGCCAATCGATGACGGGGGATCAGCCC. It translates to CASSQSMTGDQP. Given in full, the CDR3 is CASSQSMTGDQPQHF. The full variable domain, rest sourced from reference TRBV16 and TRBJ1-5, is GEEVAQTPKHLVRGEGQKAKLYCAPIKGHSYVFWYQQVLKNEFKFLISFQNENVFDETGMPKERFSAKCLPNSPCSLEIQATKLEDSAVYFCASSQSMTGDQPQHFGDGTRLSIL.

On this clone: The read finishes 3 residues shy of the CDR3 end, and the germline J gene is used to complete it. V gene TRBV4-1 combines with J gene TRBJ1-2; no clear D gene. The V and J ends lost 1 base and 7 bases respectively, with 13 bases between them. Germline CDR1 reads MGHRA; CDR2 reads YSYEKL. The CDR3 covers 14 residues. CDR3 DNA (partial): TGCGCCAGCAGCCAAGGCCCCTACAGTCTTGGC. This codes for CASSQGPYSLG. The full CDR3 protein is CASSQGPYSLGYTF.

A note on this clone: The sequence runs out 3 residues before the end of the CDR3; the remainder is reconstructed from the germline J gene. The chain joins TRBV2 to TRBJ2-3; the D is unclear. Germline lookup yields CDR1 SNHLY and CDR2 FYNNEI. This CDR3 has 14 amino acids. CDR3 bases read: TGTGCCAGCAGTGGACTTATAGCTATAAAGACG. Protein sequence: CASSGLIAIKT. The CDR3 in its entirety is CASSGLIAIKTQYF.

As regards this clone: The CDR3 goes on 3 residues after the read ends, and that part is filled in from the germline J gene. The chain links TRBV20-1 to TRBJ1-6; no clear D. Germline CDR1 and CDR2: DFQATT and SNEGSKA (reference sequence). With 1 base removed from V and 4 bases from J, the gap between germline ends came to 17 bases. CDR3 length: 17 residues. The CDR3 loop is CSARAPTDGLYNSPLHF. CDR3 bases read: TGCAGTGCTAGAGCCCCAACTGATGGTTTATATAATTCACCC.